Presented here are 12 T cell receptor beta chains from one specimen sequenced in a study of T cell repertoires in cytomegalovirus infection. TCRdb recomputed calls from the reads with MiXCR, one row per CDR3 protein. The data hold some 220,000 distinct CDR3 sequences, with 6.5% observed a single time. Sequencing used PBMCs. The receptors here all came from a human donor in good health (CMV status not recorded). Some clones in this sample may be carry-over from other donors' samples.

This clonotype was seen ten or more times. The chain employs TRBV6-1 and TRBJ1-5, with TRBD1 as a possible D gene (6 bases). CDR1 and CDR2 (germline): MNHNS, SASEGT. V lost 6 bases and J lost 3, with 12 bases in between. This CDR3 has 14 residues. CDR3 in amino acids: CASRPGQFNQPQHF. CDR3 DNA: TGTGCCAGCAGGCCCGGACAGTTCAATCAGCCCCAGCATTTT.

The chain recombines TRBV30 with TRBJ1-2, with D perhaps TRBD1 (6 bases). CDR3 size: 14 residues. V was trimmed by 0 bases and J by 8 bases, leaving 16 bases between them. Germline CDR1 GTSNPN, CDR2 SVGIG (reference sequence). CDR3 amino acids: CAWSVLGGHRGYTF. In DNA, the CDR3 is TGTGCCTGGAGTGTACTGGGGGGGCATAGGGGCTACACCTTC.

This clonotype was seen many times. V usage is TRBV6-2 or TRBV6-3 and J usage is TRBJ2-3; no reliable D call. Germline CDR1 and CDR2: MNHEY and SVGEGT. The CDR3 has 12 residues. The V end was cut by 4 bases, the J end by 2 bases, with 4 bases between. CDR3 bases: TGTGCCAGCAGTTGGTACACAGATACGCAGTATTTT. The encoded protein is CASSWYTDTQYF.

The sample holds many counts of this clonotype. The chain has TRBV7-2 and TRBJ1-5; no reliable D call. Germline V gene data show CDR1 as SGHTA and CDR2 as FQGNSA. This CDR3 has 17 amino acids. Trimming left V 5 bases short and J 0 bases short, with 17 bases between. For the CDR3, the DNA is TGTGCCAGCAGCCCCAAACCAGGTTCTGATAGCAATCAGCCCCAGCATTTT. Encoded protein: CASSPKPGSDSNQPQHF.

This clonotype was seen ten or more times. This rearrangement joins TRBV6-2 or TRBV6-3 to TRBJ2-3; 8 bases align to TRBD1. The ends lost 0 bases at V and 2 bases at J; junction bases unmatched: 7. The CDR3 is made up of 17 amino acids. CDR1 and CDR2 from the germline V gene are MNHEY and SVGEGT. CDR3: CASSYSLLRGPTDTQYF. The CDR3 bases are TGTGCCAGCAGTTACTCCTTGCTCAGGGGGCCCACAGATACGCAGTATTTT.

This clonotype showed up many times. CDR3 coding DNA: TGTGCCATCAGTGGGGTGGGGGGAACTGAAGCTTTCTTT. Protein sequence: CAISGVGGTEAFF. The chain uses TRBV10-3 and TRBJ1-1; D might be TRBD1 (5 bases). CDR3 length: 13 residues. V dropped 4 bases and J dropped 5 bases, with 11 bases sitting between them. Germline CDR1 reads ENHRY; CDR2 reads SYGVKD.

This clonotype was counted at least ten times. V usage is TRBV7-3 and J usage is TRBJ1-1; 7 nucleotides match TRBD1. Germline CDR1 reads SGHTA; CDR2 reads FQGTGA. This CDR3 comprises 16 residues. V lost 4 bases and J lost 3; bases outside the gene matches: 11. The CDR3: CASSSTATRGDTEAFF. The CDR3 DNA sequence: TGTGCCAGCAGCTCGACGGCGACCAGGGGGGACACTGAAGCTTTCTTT.

This clonotype was recorded at least ten times. The chain uses TRBV4-3 and TRBJ1-4; D gene ambiguous. Germline CDR1 LGHNA, CDR2 YSLEER. Trimming removed 6 bases from V and 3 bases from J, with 11 bases in between. The CDR3 consists of 14 residues. This CDR3 is CASSSRVANEKLFF. CDR3 nucleotides: TGCGCCAGCAGTTCAAGGGTGGCTAATGAAAAACTGTTTTTT.

This clonotype was detected ten times or more. The V call is TRBV7-2, the J call TRBJ2-3, with TRBD2 matching over 11 bases. CDR3 length: 17 residues. Trimming cost V 0 bases and J 1 base; bases outside gene matches: 3. CDR1 is SGHTA and CDR2 is FQGNSA in the germline V gene. The CDR3 loop is CASSLAGLAVGTDTQYF. The CDR3 region has the DNA TGTGCCAGCAGCTTAGCGGGACTAGCGGTAGGCACAGATACGCAGTATTTT. Looking up the rest from reference TRBV7-2 and TRBJ2-3 gives the full variable domain: GAGVSQSPSNKVTEKGKDVELRCDPISGHTALYWYRQSLGQGLEFLIYFQGNSAPDKSGLPSDRFSAERTGGSVSTLTIQRTQQEDSAVYLCASSLAGLAVGTDTQYFGPGTRLTVL.

V and J are TRBV20-1 and TRBJ1-1, with D perhaps TRBD1 (6 bases). CDR3 length equals 14 residues. Germline V gene lookup returns CDR1 DFQATT and CDR2 SNEGSKA (reference sequence). V was cut by 4 bases and J by 6 bases, with 18 bases left in between. The CDR3 reads CSATDPRGFPEAFF. CDR3 coding DNA: TGCAGTGCTACAGACCCCAGGGGTTTTCCTGAAGCTTTCTTT.

This clonotype was found many times. This chain uses TRBV28 with TRBJ2-2; 10 nucleotides match TRBD1. From germline, CDR1 is MDHEN and CDR2 SYDVKM. Trimming took 5 bases from V and 3 from J; bases not matched to a gene: 6. The CDR3 consists of 16 residues. The CDR3 is CASSPSGQGYTGELFF. The DNA for the CDR3 is TGTGCCAGCAGTCCCTCGGGACAGGGGTACACCGGGGAGCTGTTTTTT.

Many counts were recorded for this clonotype. V usage is TRBV7-3 and J usage is TRBJ2-1; D perhaps matches TRBD2 (6 bases). The ends were cut back, 3 bases at V and 0 bases at J, with 9 bases in the middle. The CDR3 is 15 residues long. The germline V gene encodes CDR1 SGHTA and CDR2 FQGTGA. The CDR3 coding sequence is TGTGCCAGCAGCTTGCGGGGATTCTCCTACAATGAGCAGTTCTTC. It encodes CASSLRGFSYNEQFF.